This T cell receptor beta chain was recorded in a study of blood T cell repertoires in COVID-19. Overall study context: The United States, Italy and Spain provided the acute and convalescent COVID-19 samples. PBMCs, B-cell-depleted T cells, or T cells provided the cDNA or gDNA that made up the material.

Trimming shortened V by 0 bases and J by 6 bases, and 14 bases separated the two germline ends. Germline CDR1 reads PRHDT; CDR2 reads FYEKMQ (reference sequence). CDR3 size: 16 residues. In the original analysis: Nucleated cell number was recorded as an estimate derived from reference gene primer amplification. Repertoires were generated with immunoSEQ multiplex PCR, while TCRdb's copy carries only in-frame clones and drops some. That table gives V, J and clone size, and the DNA gave D and trimming. Among 180,000 or so clones, around nine tenths were seen once, and the ten largest hold around 3.5%. The chain has TRBV13 and TRBJ2-2; possibly TRBD1 for D (5 bases). Sequencing input: peripheral blood. The receptor was derived from a man between 18 and 29 years old with active or convalescent COVID-19. Here the CDR3 DNA reads TGTGCCAGCAGCTTAGGGAGAAAAAGACAGTCCGGGGAGCTGTTTTTT. Residues: CASSLGRKRQSGELFF.